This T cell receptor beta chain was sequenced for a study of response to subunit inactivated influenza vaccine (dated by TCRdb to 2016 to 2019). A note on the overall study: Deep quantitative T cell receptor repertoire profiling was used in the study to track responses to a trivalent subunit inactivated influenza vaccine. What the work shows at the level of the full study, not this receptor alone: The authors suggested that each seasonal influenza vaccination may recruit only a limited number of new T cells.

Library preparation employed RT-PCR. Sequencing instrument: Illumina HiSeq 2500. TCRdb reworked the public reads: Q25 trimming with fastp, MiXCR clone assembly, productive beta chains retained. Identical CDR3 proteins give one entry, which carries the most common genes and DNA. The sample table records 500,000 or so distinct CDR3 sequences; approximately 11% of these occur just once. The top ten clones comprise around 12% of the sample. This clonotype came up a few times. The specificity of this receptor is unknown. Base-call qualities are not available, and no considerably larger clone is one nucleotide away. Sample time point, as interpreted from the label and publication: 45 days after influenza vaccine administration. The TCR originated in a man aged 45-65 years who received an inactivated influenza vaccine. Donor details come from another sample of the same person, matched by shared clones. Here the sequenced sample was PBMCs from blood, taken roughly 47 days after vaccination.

The bases read TGCAGCGTCCGAACAGGGGGAGAAGGGGAGCTGTTTTTT. The translation is CSVRTGGEGELFF. Recombination linked TRBV29-1 to TRBJ2-2, with 8 junctional bases fitting TRBD1. Clipping removes 6 bases from V and 8 bases from J, with 8 as the unmatched junction base count. Reading the germline V gene gives CDR1 SQVTM and CDR2 ANQGSEA. From the cysteine through the phenylalanine, the CDR3 covers 13 amino acids. Only the CDR3 region is kept as DNA, spanning 39 bases read in frame from base 1.